A selection of T cell receptor beta chains follows, all from one sample in a study of blood T cell repertoires in COVID-19. This table comes from immunoSEQ multiplex PCR, and its TCRdb copy is limited to in-frame clones, with some not included. The sample holds under 65,000 clones, roughly 84% seen once. The sequencing input was peripheral blood. The receptor source for this set is a woman in her sixties or seventies with acute or convalescent COVID-19. CDR3s include the opening cysteine and the closing phenylalanine or tryptophan. A D gene is named only where the DNA matches it firmly. Size is omitted from some rows. Given values are once, few, many or a class for expanded clones.

>TRBV7-6|-|TRBJ2-5|-
TGTGCCAGCAGCGTCCCCAGTCGCCAAGAGACCCAGTACTTC
CASSVPSRQETQYF
>TRBV18|-|TRBJ2-3|-
TGTGCCAGCGCGGACAGTAGCACAGATACGCAGTATTTT
CASADSSTDTQYF
>TRBV5-1|TRBD2|TRBJ2-3|-
TGCGCCAGCAGCACGGAAGAGGGACTAGCGGGACGTCGCACAGATACGCAGTATTTT
CASSTEEGLAGRRTDTQYF
>TRBV6-2/TRBV6-3|-|TRBJ1-5|-
TGTGCCAGCAGCTGGGACAATAGCAATCAGCCCCAGCATTTT
CASSWDNSNQPQHF
>TRBV27|TRBD2|TRBJ2-7|-
TGTGCCAGCAAGGGAGGGAGGCTCTCCTACGAGCAGTACTTC
CASKGGRLSYEQYF
>TRBV3-1/TRBV3-2|-|TRBJ2-7|-
TGTGCCAGCAGCCGTTCATCCGGGTCCAGCCGCGAGCAGTACTTC
CASSRSSGSSREQYF
>TRBV5-6|TRBD2|TRBJ2-5|-
TGTGCCAGCAGCTTGGAACGACTAGCGGGAAAGCAAGAGACCCAGTACTTC
CASSLERLAGKQETQYF
>TRBV3-1/TRBV3-2|-|TRBJ1-5|-
TGTGCCAGCAGCCCGGGGGGGGTGAACAATCAGCCCCAGCATTTT
CASSPGGVNNQPQHF
>TRBV5-1|-|TRBJ1-5|once
TGCGCCAGCAGCTCCTCGGGGAGTATGAATCAGCCCCAGCATTTT
CASSSSGSMNQPQHF
>TRBV6-4|-|TRBJ1-1|-
TGTGCCAGCAGCCACCAGGGAGGGAACACTGAAGCTTTCTTT
CASSHQGGNTEAFF
>TRBV5-1|-|TRBJ1-1|-
TGCGCCAGCAGCTCCCTAAACAGGGCCTCTGAAGCTTTCTTT
CASSSLNRASEAFF
>TRBV25-1|-|TRBJ2-7|-
TGTGCCAGCGCTAGAGGGTCGGTTGCCGAGCAGTACTTC
CASARGSVAEQYF
>TRBV3-1/TRBV3-2|-|TRBJ1-2|-
TGTGCCAGCAGCCAAGGGGGTAGGGGAAGCTATGGCTACACCTTC
CASSQGGRGSYGYTF
>TRBV24-1|-|TRBJ1-5|-
TGTGCCACCAGTGATCCCTCGACAGACCTGCATCAGCCCCAGCATTTT
CATSDPSTDLHQPQHF
>TRBV5-4|TRBD1|TRBJ1-2|once
TGTGCCAGCAGCTTGTTGGGACAGCATAACTATGGCTACACCTTC
CASSLLGQHNYGYTF
>TRBV4-2|TRBD2|TRBJ2-1|many
TGTGCCAGCAGCCAAGATCCTAGCGGGGGCCACAATGAGCAGTTCTTC
CASSQDPSGGHNEQFF
>TRBV9|TRBD1|TRBJ1-3|-
TGTGCCAGCAGCGTAGATCCGACAGGGGGTGGAAACACCATATATTTT
CASSVDPTGGGNTIYF
>TRBV4-1|-|TRBJ1-6|few
TGCGCCAGCAGCCCGGGAGAGGGCTCCTATAATTCACCCCTCCACTTT
CASSPGEGSYNSPLHF
>TRBV5-8|-|TRBJ1-4|-
TGTGCCAGCAACGGCAGGGTCGCAACTAATGAAAAACTGTTTTTT
CASNGRVATNEKLFF
>TRBV5-1|TRBD1|TRBJ2-7|-
TGCGCCAGCAGCTGGGGTGGGACAGCAACCTACGAGCAGTACTTC
CASSWGGTATYEQYF
>TRBV9|TRBD2|TRBJ2-1|once
TGTGCCAGCAGCGTAGTTGGGGGGGCCTACAATGAGCAGTTCTTC
CASSVVGGAYNEQFF
>TRBV4-2|-|TRBJ2-1|-
TGTGCCAGCAGCCAAGACTACAGGGTAGACAATGAGCAGTTCTTC
CASSQDYRVDNEQFF
>TRBV6-2/TRBV6-3|-|TRBJ1-2|few
TGTGCCAGCAGTTACAATGGGGGCGCATATGGCTACACCTTC
CASSYNGGAYGYTF
>TRBV11-2|TRBD1|TRBJ2-7|-
TGTGCCAGCAGCTTAGACTGGACAGGGGGCTACGAGCAGTACTTC
CASSLDWTGGYEQYF
>TRBV5-1|-|TRBJ2-1|-
TGCGCCAGCAGCTACAGGAATGAGCAGTTCTTC
CASSYRNEQFF
>TRBV6-1|TRBD2|TRBJ2-3|once
TGTGCCAGCAGTGGGCTAGCGGGGGGTAGCACAGATACGCAGTATTTT
CASSGLAGGSTDTQYF
>TRBV6-6|TRBD2|TRBJ2-3|-
TGTGCCAGCTTGGAGGGCGGGGGGGAAGATACGCAGTATTTT
CASLEGGGEDTQYF
>TRBV5-1|-|TRBJ1-1|-
TGCGCCAGCAGCTCTTACGGCGGCAGCATGAACACTGAAGCTTTCTTT
CASSSYGGSMNTEAFF
>TRBV7-9|TRBD1|TRBJ1-4|-
TGTGCCAGCAGCACCGGACAGGGGGTCACAACTAATGAAAAACTGTTTTTT
CASSTGQGVTTNEKLFF
>TRBV6-1|-|TRBJ1-2|-
TGTGCCAGCAGTGAAGTAGAAGAGGGAATAGGCTATGGCTACACCTTC
CASSEVEEGIGYGYTF
>TRBV5-1|-|TRBJ1-5|few
TGCGCCAGCAGTCTCGGGACACAAGACAATCAGCCCCAGCATTTT
CASSLGTQDNQPQHF
>TRBV10-3|-|TRBJ1-3|-
TGTGCCATCAGTGAGTCGGTTAGAGGGAACACCATATATTTT
CAISESVRGNTIYF
>TRBV4-1|TRBD1|TRBJ1-2|-
TGCGCCAGCAGCCCGGACAGGGAGGCCTATGGCTACACCTTC
CASSPDREAYGYTF
>TRBV12-3/TRBV12-4|-|TRBJ1-1|-
TGTGCCAGCACCCAAAGAGGGGGCACTGAAGCTTTCTTT
CASTQRGGTEAFF
>TRBV4-1|TRBD1|TRBJ2-7|-
TGCGCCAGCAGCCGCTACAGGGGCGGCTCCTACGAGCAGTACTTC
CASSRYRGGSYEQYF
>TRBV5-6|-|TRBJ1-3|-
TGTGCCAGCAGCTCGACAGAAACTGGAAACACCATATATTTT
CASSSTETGNTIYF
>TRBV11-2|-|TRBJ1-1|once
TGTGCCAGCAGCTTCTCCCGGAACACTGAAGCTTTCTTT
CASSFSRNTEAFF
>TRBV20-1|-|TRBJ2-7|-
TGCAGTGCTTATCAGGGATACGAGCAGTACTTC
CSAYQGYEQYF
>TRBV6-5|TRBD1|TRBJ1-1|-
TGTGCCAGCAGTTACGGGACAGGGAGGTCTGAAGCTTTCTTT
CASSYGTGRSEAFF
>TRBV25-1|TRBD1|TRBJ1-1|-
TGTGCCAGCAGTGAAGTAACCGCAGGGGGCCCTGAAGCTTTCTTT
CASSEVTAGGPEAFF
>TRBV2|TRBD1|TRBJ1-2|-
TGTGCCAGCAGTGGGTCTACAGGGGGCGGCTACACCTTC
CASSGSTGGGYTF
>TRBV10-3|TRBD1|TRBJ2-2|-
TGTGCCATCAGGGGAGGACAGGGAAGGACCGGGGAGCTGTTTTTT
CAIRGGQGRTGELFF
>TRBV5-1|-|TRBJ2-5|once
TGCGCCAGCAGCTTGGAAAGGGGGACCCAGTACTTC
CASSLERGTQYF
>TRBV28|-|TRBJ1-3|-
TGTGCCAGCAGTCCAGGGGATGTCTCTGGAAACACCATATATTTT
CASSPGDVSGNTIYF
>TRBV18|-|TRBJ2-3|-
TGTGCCACTAGGCCAGCTTCCTCCTCTAGCGTAGGCGATACGCAGTATTTT
CATRPASSSSVGDTQYF
>TRBV27|TRBD1|TRBJ1-5|-
TGTGCCAGCAGTTTAGCAGGGGGAGGCAATCAGCCCCAGCATTTT
CASSLAGGGNQPQHF
>TRBV27|TRBD2|TRBJ2-3|once
TGTGCCAGCAGTTTGGGGGGGGACGCGACAGATACGCAGTATTTT
CASSLGGDATDTQYF
>TRBV19|TRBD1|TRBJ1-2|-
TGTGCCAGTAGTTTCCGGGACAGGTCCACGGTTTTAGGCTACACCTTC
CASSFRDRSTVLGYTF
>TRBV7-3|-|TRBJ2-1|-
TGTGCCAGCAGCTTTAGCGGCACTGAGCAGTTCTTC
CASSFSGTEQFF
>TRBV2|-|TRBJ1-6|-
TGTGCCAGCACCAATCTCGGGAGCTCCTATAATTCACCCCTCCACTTT
CASTNLGSSYNSPLHF
>TRBV12-3/TRBV12-4|-|TRBJ1-1|-
TGTGCCAGCAGTTTGGGGACAATTGAAGCTTTCTTT
CASSLGTIEAFF
>TRBV5-1|-|TRBJ1-2|-
TGCGCCAGCAGCTTACGGGATCAGGGCTACACCTTC
CASSLRDQGYTF
>TRBV2|-|TRBJ1-5|-
TGTGCCAGCAGGGAGGAGAGTAATCAGCCCCAGCATTTT
CASREESNQPQHF
>TRBV11-3|-|TRBJ1-1|-
TGTGCCAGCAGTCCTGCTCGGGACACTGAAGCTTTCTTT
CASSPARDTEAFF
>TRBV27|TRBD1|TRBJ1-5|many
TGTGCCAGCAGCTTCGGGACAGGGACGAATCAGCCCCAGCATTTT
CASSFGTGTNQPQHF
>TRBV12-3/TRBV12-4|-|TRBJ2-2|-
TGTGCCAGCAGATTACAGGGCACCGGGGAGCTGTTTTTT
CASRLQGTGELFF
>TRBV5-1|TRBD1|TRBJ2-7|many
TGCGCCAGCCATCGACAGGGGGCGGGGAACAACGAGCAGTACTTC
CASHRQGAGNNEQYF